These 3 T cell receptor beta chains share one sample of origin, sequenced in a study of blood T cell repertoires in COVID-19. Using immunoSEQ multiplex PCR, the repertoire was profiled, and TCRdb retains in-frame clones only, with some absent. The data contain hundreds of thousands of clones, around 89% of them singletons. Material: PBMCs or T cells enriched from blood (not recorded which). The receptors originated from a man aged 40-49 years who had recovered from COVID-19.

This chain links TRBV9 with TRBJ2-7, with a weak D call TRBD1 (5 bases). The CDR3 totals 17 residues. Looked up from germline, CDR1 is SGDLS and CDR2 is YYNGEE. V dropped 2 bases and J dropped 3 bases, with 21 bases sitting between them. CDR3 loop: CASSVKVRQSLGYEQYF. As DNA, the CDR3 is TGTGCCAGCAGCGTGAAAGTGAGACAGAGTCTGGGCTACGAGCAGTACTTC.

This chain joins TRBV29-1 and TRBJ2-2; 11 nucleotides agree with TRBD2. The germline V gene has CDR1 SQVTM and CDR2 ANQGSEA. The CDR3 totals 15 residues. The V segment lost 6 bases and the J segment 3 bases; nucleotides outside the gene matches: 6. CDR3 amino acids: CSVGTSGGYTGELFF. CDR3 DNA: TGCAGCGTCGGGACTAGCGGCGGGTACACCGGGGAGCTGTTTTTT.

The rearrangement uses TRBV15 and TRBJ2-3; possible D gene TRBD1, 5 bases. Germline V gene lookup returns CDR1 LNHNV and CDR2 YYDKDF (reference sequence). The V end was cut by 5 bases, the J end by 2 bases, with 17 bases between. The CDR3 covers 16 residues. The CDR3 is CATSLRTWPLTDTQYF. DNA of the CDR3: TGTGCCACCAGCTTACGGACATGGCCCCTCACAGATACGCAGTATTTT.